The entry below gives a single T cell receptor beta chain sequence along with its context. As yet, its antigen is unknown. Being one base from a much bigger clone, this may be a read error. This specimen belongs to a study of T cells in Graves' hyperthyroidism and ophthalmopathy. Overall study results and limits: Ophthalmopathy, which appeared later, was predicted by the model a median roughly 6.6 months before onset.

Amplification of TCR beta CDR3 regions used RNA as the template. The HTBI primer set was used in a first-round RT-PCR of the TCR CDR3. One entry per CDR3 protein results from TCRdb running MiXCR on the multiplex PCR reads. The profile shows about 500,000 distinct CDR3 sequences, 40% to 50% of them singletons. V was shortened by 6 bases and J by 0 bases, with 11 bases between the two germline ends. Germline CDR1 and CDR2: MNHNS and SASEGT. The CDR3 covers 14 residues. Sample: peripheral blood or thyroid tissue (not recorded which). The chain uses TRBV6-1 and TRBJ2-5; D unresolved. The sequence came from an adult woman with Graves' disease, either hyperthyroidism or ophthalmopathy (not recorded which). The CDR3 DNA follows: TGTGCCAGCAGCCGGGTGGGCTACCAAGAGACCCAGTACTTC. Amino acids: CASSRVGYQETQYF.